These 2 T cell receptor beta chains originate from one sample sequenced in a study of T cell repertoires in cytomegalovirus infection. TCRdb re-called the reads through MiXCR, storing one row per CDR3 protein. Of 700,000 to 850,000 distinct CDR3 sequences listed, around a third were seen once; the top ten hold 9.5% to 15%. These TCRs are of unknown antigen specificity. The sample consisted of cultured CD8+ T cells from PBMCs, taken from culture after CMV antigen stimulation. The receptors were gathered from a human donor in good health (CMV status not recorded). Some clones in this sample may be carry-over from other donors' samples.

CDR3 residues: CSVEGGGHHGYTF. CDR3 nucleotides: TGCAGCGTTGAAGGGGGAGGACACCATGGCTACACCTTC. This chain connects TRBV29-1 to TRBJ1-2; tentatively, D is TRBD1 (5 bases). The CDR3 has 13 amino acids. Deletions cut 1 base from V and 6 bases from J, with 12 bases between. Looked up from germline, CDR1 is SQVTM and CDR2 is ANQGSEA.

This clonotype showed up just a few times. The chain carries TRBV6-5 and TRBJ1-2; D not resolved. The CDR3 consists of 12 residues. The ends were cut back, 4 bases at V and 5 bases at J, with 8 bases in the middle. The V gene's germline CDR1 is MNHEY and CDR2 SVGAGI. The CDR3 DNA follows: TGTGCCAGCAGTTGGGATGGGTATGGCTACACCTTC. It codes for CASSWDGYGYTF.